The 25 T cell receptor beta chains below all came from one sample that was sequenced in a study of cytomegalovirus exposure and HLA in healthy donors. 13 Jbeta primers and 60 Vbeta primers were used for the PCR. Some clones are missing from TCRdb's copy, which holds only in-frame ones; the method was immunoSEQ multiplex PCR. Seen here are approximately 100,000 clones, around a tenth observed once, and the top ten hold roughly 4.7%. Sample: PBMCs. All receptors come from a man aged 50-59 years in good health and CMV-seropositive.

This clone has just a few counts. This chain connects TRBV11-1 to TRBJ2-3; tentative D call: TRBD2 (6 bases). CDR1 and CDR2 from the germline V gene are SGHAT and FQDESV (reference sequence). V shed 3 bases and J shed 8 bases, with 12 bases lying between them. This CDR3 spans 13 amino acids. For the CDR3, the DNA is TGTGCCAGCAGCTTCCTCCTGCGGGGTACGCAGTATTTT. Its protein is CASSFLLRGTQYF.

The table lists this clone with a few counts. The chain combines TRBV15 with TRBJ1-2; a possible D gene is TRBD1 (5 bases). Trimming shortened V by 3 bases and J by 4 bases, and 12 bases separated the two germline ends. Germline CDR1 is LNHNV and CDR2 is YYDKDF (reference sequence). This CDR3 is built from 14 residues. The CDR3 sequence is CATSSGGTSYGYTF. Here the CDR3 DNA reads TGTGCCACCAGCAGTGGGGGGACGAGCTATGGCTACACCTTC.

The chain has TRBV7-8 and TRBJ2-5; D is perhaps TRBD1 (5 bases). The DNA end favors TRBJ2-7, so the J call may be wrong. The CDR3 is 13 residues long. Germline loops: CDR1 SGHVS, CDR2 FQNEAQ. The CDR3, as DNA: TGTGCCAGCAGCTTAGCAGGGGCCTACGAGCAGTACTTC. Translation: CASSLAGAYEQYF.

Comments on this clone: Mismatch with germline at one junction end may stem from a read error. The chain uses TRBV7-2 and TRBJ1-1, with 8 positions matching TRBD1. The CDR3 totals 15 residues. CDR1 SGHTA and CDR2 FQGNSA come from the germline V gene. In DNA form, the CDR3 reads TGTGTCAGCAGCTCGAGACAGGGGATGAACACTGAAGCTTTCTTT. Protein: CVSSSRQGMNTEAFF.

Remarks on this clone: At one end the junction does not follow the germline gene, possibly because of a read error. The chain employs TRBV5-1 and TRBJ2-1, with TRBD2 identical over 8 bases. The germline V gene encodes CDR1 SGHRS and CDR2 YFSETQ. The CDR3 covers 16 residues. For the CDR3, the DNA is TGCGCCAGCAGCGTAACTAGCGGACTCTCCTACAGTGAGCAGTTCTTC. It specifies CASSVTSGLSYSEQFF.

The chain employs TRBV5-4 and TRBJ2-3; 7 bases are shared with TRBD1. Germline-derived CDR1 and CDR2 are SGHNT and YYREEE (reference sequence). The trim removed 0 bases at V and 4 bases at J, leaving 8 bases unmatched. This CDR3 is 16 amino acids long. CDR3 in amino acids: CASSLADRVGADTQYF. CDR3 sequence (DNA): TGTGCCAGCAGCTTGGCTGACAGGGTTGGGGCAGATACGCAGTATTTT.

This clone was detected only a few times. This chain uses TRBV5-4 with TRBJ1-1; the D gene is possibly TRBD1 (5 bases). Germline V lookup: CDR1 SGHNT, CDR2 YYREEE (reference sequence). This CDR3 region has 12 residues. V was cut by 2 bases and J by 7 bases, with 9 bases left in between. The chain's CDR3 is CASSFQGSEAFF. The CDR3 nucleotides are TGTGCCAGCAGCTTTCAGGGAAGTGAAGCTTTCTTT.

Here the CDR3 DNA reads TGTGCCACCAGCAGAGATTGGGGGCTCTCTGGGGCCAACGTCCTGACTTTC. It specifies CATSRDWGLSGANVLTF. The chain carries TRBV15 and TRBJ2-6, with a weak D call TRBD1 (6 bases). V dropped 0 bases and J dropped 0 bases, with 9 bases sitting between them. CDR3 length: 17 residues. CDR1 and CDR2 (germline): LNHNV, YYDKDF (reference sequence).

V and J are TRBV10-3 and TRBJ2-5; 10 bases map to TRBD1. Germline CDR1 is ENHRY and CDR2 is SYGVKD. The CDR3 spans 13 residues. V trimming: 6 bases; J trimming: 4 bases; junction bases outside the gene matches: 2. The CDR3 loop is CAIRTGGGETQYF. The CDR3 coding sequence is TGTGCCATCAGGACAGGGGGCGGAGAGACCCAGTACTTC.

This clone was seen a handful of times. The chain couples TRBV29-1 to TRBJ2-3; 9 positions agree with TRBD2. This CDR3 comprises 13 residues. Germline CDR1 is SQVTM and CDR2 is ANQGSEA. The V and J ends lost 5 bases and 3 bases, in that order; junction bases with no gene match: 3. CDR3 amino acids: CSVRAGGTDTQYF. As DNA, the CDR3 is TGCAGCGTTCGAGCGGGAGGTACAGATACGCAGTATTTT.

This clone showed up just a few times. DNA of the CDR3: TGTGCCAGCAGCTTACTGGGACTGACGTCTGGAGTCTCCTACAATGAGCAGTTCTTC. It is translated as CASSLLGLTSGVSYNEQFF. The chain is built from TRBV7-6 and TRBJ2-1, with D perhaps matching TRBD2 (6 bases). Per the germline V gene, CDR1 is SGHVS and CDR2 is FNYEAQ. The V and J ends lost 2 bases and 0 bases respectively, with 20 bases between them. This CDR3 comprises 19 residues. The full variable domain, completed using reference TRBV7-6 and TRBJ2-1, is GAGVSQSPRYKVTKRGQDVALRCDPISGHVSLYWYRQALGQGPEFLTYFNYEAQQDKSGLPNDRFSAERPEGSISTLTIQRTEQRDSAMYRCASSLLGLTSGVSYNEQFFGPGTRLTVL.

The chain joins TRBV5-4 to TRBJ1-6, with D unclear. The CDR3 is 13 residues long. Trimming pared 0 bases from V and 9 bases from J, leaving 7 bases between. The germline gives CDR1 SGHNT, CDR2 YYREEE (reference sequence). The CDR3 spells CASSLDAGSPLHF. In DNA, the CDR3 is TGTGCCAGCAGCTTGGATGCCGGTTCACCCCTCCACTTT.

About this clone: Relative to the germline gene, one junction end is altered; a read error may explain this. CDR3 in amino acids: CASSLGGGNEQFF. CDR3 DNA sequence: TGTGCTAGCAGCTTAGGGGGCGGCAATGAGCAGTTCTTC. The chain links TRBV7-7 to TRBJ2-1; 7 bases line up with TRBD1. The CDR3 is 13 amino acids. Germline-derived CDR1 and CDR2 are SSHAT and FNYEAQ (reference sequence). Supplemented by reference TRBV7-7 and TRBJ2-1, the full variable domain reads GAGVSQSPRYKVTKRGQDVTLRCDPISSHATLYWYQQALGQGPEFLTYFNYEAQPDKSGLPSDRFSAERPEGSISTLTIQRTEQRDSAMYRCASSLGGGNEQFFGPGTRLTVL.

This CDR3 reads CASSFTGADTQYF. The CDR3 coding sequence is TGTGCCAGCAGCTTTACGGGAGCAGATACGCAGTATTTT. The J gene is TRBJ2-3, the V gene TRBV7-3; perhaps TRBD2 as D (6 bases). The CDR3 is made up of 13 amino acids. CDR1 SGHTA and CDR2 FQGTGA come from the germline V gene. Trimming left V 3 bases short and J 4 bases short, with 8 bases between.

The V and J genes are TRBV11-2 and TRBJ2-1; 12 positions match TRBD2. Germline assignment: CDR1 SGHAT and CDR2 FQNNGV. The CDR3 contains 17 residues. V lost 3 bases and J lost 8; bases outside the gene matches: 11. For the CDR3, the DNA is TGTGCCAGCAGCTTCTCTAGCGGGAGGGCCAGTTCTGATGAGCAGTTCTTC. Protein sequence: CASSFSSGRASSDEQFF.

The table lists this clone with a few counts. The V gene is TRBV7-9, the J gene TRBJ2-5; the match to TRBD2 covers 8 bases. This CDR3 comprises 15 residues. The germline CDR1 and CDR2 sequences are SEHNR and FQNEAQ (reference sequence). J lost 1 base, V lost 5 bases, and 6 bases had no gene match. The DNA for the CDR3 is TGTGCCAGCAGCAACAGCGGGAGCCGCCAAGAGACCCAGTACTTC. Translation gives CASSNSGSRQETQYF.

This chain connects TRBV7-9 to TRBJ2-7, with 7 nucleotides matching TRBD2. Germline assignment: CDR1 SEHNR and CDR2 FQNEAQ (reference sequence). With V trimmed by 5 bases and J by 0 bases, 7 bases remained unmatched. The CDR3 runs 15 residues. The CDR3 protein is CASSRSGAVSYEQYF. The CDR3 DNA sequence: TGTGCCAGCAGCCGGAGCGGGGCCGTCTCCTACGAGCAGTACTTC.

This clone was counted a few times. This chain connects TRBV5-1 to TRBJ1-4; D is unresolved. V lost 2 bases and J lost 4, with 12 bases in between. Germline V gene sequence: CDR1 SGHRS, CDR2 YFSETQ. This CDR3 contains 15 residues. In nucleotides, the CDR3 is TGCGCCAGCAGCTTAAGTCGGGGTGATAATGAAAAACTGTTTTTT. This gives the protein CASSLSRGDNEKLFF. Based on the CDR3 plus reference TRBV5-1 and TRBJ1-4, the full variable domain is KAGVTQTPRYLIKTRGQQVTLSCSPISGHRSVSWYQQTPGQGLQFLFEYFSETQRNKGNFPGRFSGRQFSNSRSEMNVSTLELGDSALYLCASSLSRGDNEKLFFGSGTQLSVL.

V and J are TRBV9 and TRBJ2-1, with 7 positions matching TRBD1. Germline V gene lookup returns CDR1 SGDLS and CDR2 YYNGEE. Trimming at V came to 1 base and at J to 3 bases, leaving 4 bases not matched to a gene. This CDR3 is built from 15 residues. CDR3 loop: CASSVLSGGYNEQFF. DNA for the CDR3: TGTGCCAGCAGCGTATTGTCAGGGGGCTACAATGAGCAGTTCTTC. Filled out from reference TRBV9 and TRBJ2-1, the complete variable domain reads DSGVTQTPKHLITATGQRVTLRCSPRSGDLSVYWYQQSLDQGLQFLIQYYNGEERAKGNILERFSAQQFPDLHSELNLSSLELGDSALYFCASSVLSGGYNEQFFGPGTRLTVL.

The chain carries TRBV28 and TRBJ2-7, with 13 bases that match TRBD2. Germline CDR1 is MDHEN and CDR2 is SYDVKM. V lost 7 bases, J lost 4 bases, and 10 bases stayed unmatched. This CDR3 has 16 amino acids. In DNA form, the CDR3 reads TGTGCCAGCACTCCTGCCGGGACTAGCGGGGTTTACGAGCAGTACTTC. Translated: CASTPAGTSGVYEQYF.

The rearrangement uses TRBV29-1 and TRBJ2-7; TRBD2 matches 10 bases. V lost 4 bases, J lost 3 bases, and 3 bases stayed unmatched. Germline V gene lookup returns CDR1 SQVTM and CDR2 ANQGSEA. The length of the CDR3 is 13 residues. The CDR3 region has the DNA TGCAGCGTTGCACTAGCGGGACTCTACGAGCAGTACTTC. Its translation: CSVALAGLYEQYF.

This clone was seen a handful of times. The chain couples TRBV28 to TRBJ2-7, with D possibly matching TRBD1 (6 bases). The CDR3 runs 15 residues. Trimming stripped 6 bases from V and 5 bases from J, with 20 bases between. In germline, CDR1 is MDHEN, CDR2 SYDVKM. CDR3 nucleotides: TGTGCCAGCAGGGCACAGGGAGAATTGGGTGACGAGCAGTACTTC. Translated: CASRAQGELGDEQYF. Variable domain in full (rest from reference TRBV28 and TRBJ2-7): DVKVTQSSRYLVKRTGEKVFLECVQDMDHENMFWYRQDPGLGLRLIYFSYDVKMKEKGDIPEGYSVSREKKERFSLILESASTNQTSMYLCASRAQGELGDEQYFGPGTRLTVT.

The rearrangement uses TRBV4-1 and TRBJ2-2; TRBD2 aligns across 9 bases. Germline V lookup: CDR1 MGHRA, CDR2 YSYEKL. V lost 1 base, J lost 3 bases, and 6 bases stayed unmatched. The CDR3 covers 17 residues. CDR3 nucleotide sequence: TGCGCCAGCAGCCAAGTTTATGTAGCGGGAGACACCGGGGAGCTGTTTTTT. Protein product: CASSQVYVAGDTGELFF.

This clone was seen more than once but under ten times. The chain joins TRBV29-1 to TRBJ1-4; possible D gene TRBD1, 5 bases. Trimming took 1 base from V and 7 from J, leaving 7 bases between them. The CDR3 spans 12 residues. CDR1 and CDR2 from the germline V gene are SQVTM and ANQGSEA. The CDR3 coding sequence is TGCAGCGTTGAAGGGGGGGGTGAAAAACTGTTTTTT. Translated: CSVEGGGEKLFF.

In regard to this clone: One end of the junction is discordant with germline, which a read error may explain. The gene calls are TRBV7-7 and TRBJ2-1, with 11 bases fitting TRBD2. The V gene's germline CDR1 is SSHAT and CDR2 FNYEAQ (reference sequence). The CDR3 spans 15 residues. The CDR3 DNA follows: TGTGCTAGCAGCCCGACTAGCGGGAATTACAATGAGCAGTTCTTC. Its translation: CASSPTSGNYNEQFF.